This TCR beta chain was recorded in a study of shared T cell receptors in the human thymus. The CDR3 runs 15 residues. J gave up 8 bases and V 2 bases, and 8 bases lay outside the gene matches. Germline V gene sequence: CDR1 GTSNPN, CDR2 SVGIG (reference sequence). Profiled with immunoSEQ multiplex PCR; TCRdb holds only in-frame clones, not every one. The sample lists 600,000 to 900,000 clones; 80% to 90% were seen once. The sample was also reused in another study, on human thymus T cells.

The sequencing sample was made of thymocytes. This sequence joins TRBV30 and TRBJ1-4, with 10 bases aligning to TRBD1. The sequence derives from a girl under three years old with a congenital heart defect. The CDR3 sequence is CAWSLPGQGSEKLFF. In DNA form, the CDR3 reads TGTGCCTGGAGTCTCCCGGGACAGGGGAGCGAAAAACTGTTTTTT.